This T cell receptor beta chain was captured in a study of cytomegalovirus exposure and HLA in healthy donors. Overall study context: Earlier, approximately 110 million unique TCR beta sequences were recovered from about 200 million T cells by an analysis. There were about 86 million unique TCRs (from HLA-typed donors) in an early data release. Study conclusions and caveats: Likely technical artifact: a cluster of highly shared sequence variants. Generally TCR sequences proved uncommon, though certain public TCRs appeared in numerous donors.

PCR used 60 Vbeta primers and 13 Jbeta primers. Profiling relied on immunoSEQ multiplex PCR, and the TCRdb table lists in-frame clones only, not all of them. Seen here are about 110,000 clones, roughly 80% observed once, and the top ten hold around 5%. Points on this clone: What it binds is unknown.

With V trimmed by 7 bases and J by 0 bases, 2 bases remained unmatched. This CDR3 spans 15 amino acids. Germline V lookup: CDR1 SNHLY, CDR2 FYNNEI. Sequencing used PBMCs. The genes are TRBV2 and TRBJ2-7; TRBD2 agrees at 14 bases. This receptor was identified in a female donor in good health and CMV-seropositive. The CDR3 protein is CASTGTSGSSYEQYF. The CDR3 coding sequence is TGTGCCAGCACCGGGACTAGCGGGAGCTCCTACGAGCAGTACTTC.